The clone carrying this T cell receptor beta chain has only a few counts. This entry comes from a study of control samples from healthy donors and cancer patients. Produced via immunoSEQ multiplex PCR; TCRdb's table is partial and in-frame only. The sample has 170,000 or so clones; 90% are singletons. CDR3 size: 15 residues. In germline, CDR1 is SGHNT, CDR2 YYREEE (reference sequence). V shed 5 bases and J 4 bases; nucleotides not matched to a gene: 6. The receptor was derived from a woman between 45 and 60 years old in good health. J is TRBJ1-2 and V is TRBV5-4, with 12 nucleotides matching TRBD1. The sequenced material came from blood. CDR3 DNA sequence: TGTGCCAGCAGGACCGGGACAGGGGGCGGCTATGGCTACACCTTC. Encoded protein: CASRTGTGGGYGYTF. The full variable domain, with the rest looked up from reference TRBV5-4 and TRBJ1-2, is ETGVTQSPTHLIKTRGQQVTLRCSSQSGHNTVSWYQQALGQGPQFIFQYYREEENGRGNFPPRFSGLQFPNYSSELNVNALELDDSALYLCASRTGTGGGYGYTFGSGTRLTVV.